A single sample gave rise to the 15 T cell receptor beta chains below, sequenced in a study of blood T cell repertoires in COVID-19. Clones were read by immunoSEQ multiplex PCR, and TCRdb kept only the in-frame ones, dropping some. The sample includes 300,000 to 350,000 clones, more than 70% of them seen just once. Sequencing was performed on peripheral blood. The source of these receptors is a woman aged 60 to 75 with COVID-19, enrolled during active disease.

In DNA form, the CDR3 reads TGTGCCAGCTCACCGACGGGGACAGGGGAGGGGACAGCCCAGCATTTT. Amino acid sequence: CASSPTGTGEGTAQHF. The chain couples TRBV18 to TRBJ1-5, with 10 bases aligning to TRBD1. The V gene's germline CDR1 is KGHSH and CDR2 LQKENI. After removal of 3 bases from V and 11 bases from J, the junction contained 13 bases not matched to a gene. The CDR3 is 16 amino acids.

This clone was seen once. The gene calls are TRBV30 and TRBJ2-5; perhaps TRBD1 as D (6 bases). The CDR3 is made up of 15 amino acids. The V end lost 4 bases, the J end lost 0 bases, and 15 bases lay between the germline ends. Germline CDR1 reads GTSNPN; CDR2 reads SVGIG (reference sequence). The CDR3: CAWTGARGYQETQYF. DNA for the CDR3: TGTGCCTGGACAGGGGCCAGAGGGTACCAAGAGACCCAGTACTTC.

V usage is TRBV27 and J usage is TRBJ1-3; D possibly corresponds to TRBD1 (5 bases). The CDR3 runs to 17 residues. V lost 5 bases, J lost 0 bases, and 17 bases lay in between. Per germline, CDR1 MNHEY and CDR2 SMNVEV (reference sequence). In DNA, the CDR3 is TGTGCCAGCAGTCTCCCCCTCGGCGGGGGCTCTGGAAACACCATATATTTT. Translating gives CASSLPLGGGSGNTIYF.

J is TRBJ2-1 and V is TRBV6-6, with 7 bases matching TRBD1. The CDR3 has 15 residues. V lost 4 bases and J lost 1; bases outside the gene matches: 4. Germline V gene sequence: CDR1 MNHNY, CDR2 SVGAGI (reference sequence). CDR3 region: CASSLGGQSYNEQFF. As DNA, the CDR3 is TGTGCCAGCAGTTTAGGGGGCCAGTCCTACAATGAGCAGTTCTTC.

V gene TRBV5-1 combines with J gene TRBJ1-2; possible D gene TRBD1, 5 bases. The germline V gene has CDR1 SGHRS and CDR2 YFSETQ. The CDR3 length is 13 residues. Trimming removed 8 bases from V and 3 bases from J, with 14 bases in between. The CDR3 spells CASNRGFDYGYTF. The CDR3 bases are TGCGCCAGTAATCGGGGGTTTGACTATGGCTACACCTTC.

The chain carries TRBV5-6 and TRBJ1-5; a weak D match, TRBD1 (6 bases). This CDR3 is 17 amino acids long. Germline loops: CDR1 SGHDT, CDR2 YYEEEE. V was pared by 1 base and J by 0 bases, with 14 bases between. This CDR3 reads CASSLRRQGLSNQPQHF. The CDR3 nucleotides are TGTGCCAGCAGCTTGCGCCGCCAGGGGCTTAGCAATCAGCCCCAGCATTTT.

The J gene is TRBJ1-2, the V gene TRBV7-2; possibly TRBD1 for D (6 bases). The V gene lost 3 bases and the J gene lost 4 bases, with 12 bases spanning the gap. The CDR3 consists of 14 residues. Germline values: CDR1 SGHTA, CDR2 FQGNSA. In nucleotides, the CDR3 is TGTGCCAGCAGCTTGGGCAGGGGCCGCTATGGCTACACCTTC. Translation gives CASSLGRGRYGYTF.

In this sample, this clone turned up once. The J gene is TRBJ2-7, the V gene TRBV7-5; the table's D gene call, TRBD1, was not cross checked with the DNA. TRBV7-5 is flagged as a pseudogene. This CDR3 is 15 amino acids long. This CDR3 reads CARSSPFLGPWEQYF. DNA for the CDR3: TGTGCCAGAAGCTCCCCGTTTTTGGGGCCGTGGGAGCAGTACTTC.

This chain joins TRBV13 and TRBJ1-6, with D maybe TRBD1 (6 bases). The CDR3 is 16 amino acids. Deletions cut 0 bases from V and 5 bases from J, with 11 bases between. Germline-derived CDR1 and CDR2 are PRHDT and FYEKMQ (reference sequence). The CDR3, as DNA: TGTGCCAGCAGCTTAGGCAGGGGCCTGAATAATTCACCCCTCCACTTT. Residues: CASSLGRGLNNSPLHF.

The CDR3 is CASRPGAYGYTF. In DNA form, the CDR3 reads TGTGCCAGCAGACCAGGGGCCTATGGCTACACCTTC. The V call is TRBV12-3 or TRBV12-4, the J call TRBJ1-2; TRBD1 is a possible D gene (6 bases). The CDR3 has 12 residues. Trimming pared 6 bases from V and 4 bases from J, leaving 9 bases between.

V is TRBV7-2 and J is TRBJ1-4; the match to TRBD1 covers 7 bases. The CDR3 loop spans 15 amino acids. Germline CDR1 is SGHTA and CDR2 is FQGNSA. J lost 4 bases, V lost 1 base, and 3 bases had no gene match. The CDR3 reads CASSLEAGGNEKLFF. Here the CDR3 DNA reads TGTGCCAGCAGCTTAGAGGCAGGGGGTAATGAAAAACTGTTTTTT.

V usage is TRBV6-1 and J usage is TRBJ2-3; 9 bases line up with TRBD2. V gave up 2 bases and J gave up 3 bases; unmatched junction bases: 3. CDR3 length: 15 amino acids. Germline V gene lookup returns CDR1 MNHNS and CDR2 SASEGT. CDR3 protein: CASSELAGRTDTQYF. The CDR3 nucleotides read TGTGCCAGCAGTGAACTAGCGGGGCGGACAGATACGCAGTATTTT.

The chain recombines TRBV3-1 (or the pseudogene TRBV3-2) with TRBJ1-1, with D maybe TRBD1 (5 bases). V lost 6 bases and J 6 bases, leaving 14 bases between the germline ends. The V gene's germline CDR1 is LGHDT and CDR2 YNNKEL (reference sequence). The CDR3 has 13 residues. CDR3: CASRKKGLAEAFF. DNA of the CDR3: TGTGCCAGCAGAAAAAAGGGGTTGGCTGAAGCTTTCTTT.

The chain joins TRBV10-3 to TRBJ2-7; D possibly corresponds to TRBD1 (5 bases). The length of the CDR3 is 14 residues. Germline assignment: CDR1 ENHRY and CDR2 SYGVKD. V was pared by 3 bases and J by 5 bases, with 14 bases between. The CDR3 DNA reads TGTGCCATCAGTGACGGGTTAGGGGTCCACGAGCAGTACTTC. As protein: CAISDGLGVHEQYF.

The chain couples TRBV7-9 to TRBJ2-7; D ambiguous. There are 13 residues in the CDR3. Trimming shortened V by 4 bases and J by 0 bases, and 7 bases separated the two germline ends. Germline CDR1 is SEHNR and CDR2 is FQNEAQ (reference sequence). The CDR3 loop is CASSYSGSYEQYF. CDR3 in DNA: TGTGCCAGCAGCTACTCAGGCTCCTACGAGCAGTACTTC.